This T cell receptor (beta chain) was observed in a study of early T cells in non-severe SARS-CoV-2 infection. Study-wide background: Sequenced bulk RNA came from whole blood that was unsorted, and chains were unpaired.

Points on this clonotype: Antigen unknown.

The CDR3 length is 11 residues. The germline V gene encodes CDR1 MNHEY and CDR2 SVGEGT. V was trimmed by 5 bases and J by 7 bases, leaving 6 bases between them. Study-level results: VDJdb-based matching was biased toward anti-spike CD8 responses and missed private and CD4 specificities.

Molecules of cDNA were individually given unique molecular identifiers that were attached to them. TCRdb reanalysed the 5' RACE reads using MiXCR and keeps one entry per CDR3 protein. This table has about 88,000 distinct CDR3 sequences, 15% appearing once. This receptor was obtained from an adult who was a healthcare worker with PCR-confirmed SARS-CoV-2 infection or an uninfected control (not recorded which). The sample taken for sequencing was whole blood. V gene TRBV6-2 or TRBV6-3 combines with J gene TRBJ2-1, with unresolved D. CDR3 sequence (DNA): TGTGCCAGCAGTGGGAAGAATGAGCAGTTCTTC. Protein: CASSGKNEQFF.